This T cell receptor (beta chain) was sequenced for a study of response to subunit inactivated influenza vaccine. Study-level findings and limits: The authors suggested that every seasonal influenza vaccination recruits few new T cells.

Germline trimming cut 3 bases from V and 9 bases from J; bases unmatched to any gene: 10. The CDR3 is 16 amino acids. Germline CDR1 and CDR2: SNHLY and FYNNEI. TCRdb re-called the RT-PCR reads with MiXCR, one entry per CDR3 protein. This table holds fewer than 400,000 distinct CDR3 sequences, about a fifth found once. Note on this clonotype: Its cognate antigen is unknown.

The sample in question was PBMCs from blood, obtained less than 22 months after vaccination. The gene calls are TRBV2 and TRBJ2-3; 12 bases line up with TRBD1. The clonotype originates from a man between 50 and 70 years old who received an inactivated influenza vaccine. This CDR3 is CASSERWGQGARTQYF. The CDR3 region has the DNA TGTGCCAGCAGTGAGAGGTGGGGACAGGGGGCCCGGACGCAGTATTTT.